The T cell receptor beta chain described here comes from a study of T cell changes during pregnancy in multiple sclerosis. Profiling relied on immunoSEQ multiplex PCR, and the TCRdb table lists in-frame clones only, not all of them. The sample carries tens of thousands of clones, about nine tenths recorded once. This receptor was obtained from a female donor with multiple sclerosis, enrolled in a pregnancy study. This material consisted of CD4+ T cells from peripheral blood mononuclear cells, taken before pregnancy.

The CDR3 is CASSQTSAAGTQYF. The CDR3 region has the DNA TGTGCCAGCAGTCAGACTAGCGCCGCAGGGACCCAGTACTTC. This chain uses TRBV27 with TRBJ2-5; 8 nucleotides match TRBD2. J was trimmed by 7 bases and V by 5 bases; bases with no gene match: 9. The germline gives CDR1 MNHEY, CDR2 SMNVEV (reference sequence). CDR3 length: 14 residues.